These 7 T cell receptor beta chains were all obtained from the same sample, sequenced in a study of Graves' ophthalmopathy and Graves' hyperthyroidism. Beta-chain TCR CDR3 regions were amplified from RNA transcripts. In the first round, RT-PCR was carried out with HTBI primers, and a multiplex PCR formed the second round. Each CDR3 protein gets one entry after TCRdb re-called the multiplex PCR reads with MiXCR. This sample has 300,000 to 450,000 distinct CDR3 sequences; approximately 17% occur once, and the top ten carry roughly 2.4%. The sequenced material came from peripheral blood. These receptors were taken from an adult woman with stable Graves' hyperthyroidism.

In this sample, this clonotype turned up many times. The J gene is TRBJ2-7, the V gene TRBV18; 8 bases line up with TRBD2. V shed 0 bases, J shed 7 bases, and the junction held 11 bases outside the gene matches. The germline V gene has CDR1 KGHSH and CDR2 LQKENI. CDR3 length equals 16 residues. The CDR3 DNA reads as TGTGCCAGCTCACCACCTAATAGGGATAGCGGGATGGAGCAGTACTTC. It encodes CASSPPNRDSGMEQYF.

This clonotype occurred many times. The DNA for the CDR3 is TGTGCCAGTAGTACGAGTACTAGCGGGAGAATTCAGGAAAACATTCAGTACTTC. This encodes CASSTSTSGRIQENIQYF. The genes are TRBV19 and TRBJ2-4; TRBD2 matches 11 bases. This CDR3 comprises 18 residues. Trimming took 4 bases from V and 5 from J; bases not matched to a gene: 13. The germline V gene encodes CDR1 LNHDA and CDR2 SQIVND (reference sequence).

This clonotype has ten or more counts. This chain joins TRBV12-3 or TRBV12-4 and TRBJ2-7, with 7 positions matching TRBD2. Trimming took 2 bases from V and 7 from J; bases not matched to a gene: 8. This CDR3 has 14 residues. In DNA form, the CDR3 reads TGTGCCAGCAGTTTACTGGCGGGAGCGAGAGAGCAGTACTTC. Its translation is CASSLLAGAREQYF.

In its sample, this clonotype was seen a few times. This chain joins TRBV6-2 or TRBV6-3 and TRBJ2-5; 9 nucleotides match TRBD1. The CDR3 sequence is 15 residues long. The trim removed 2 bases at V and 7 bases at J, leaving 8 bases unmatched. In germline, CDR1 is MNHEY, CDR2 SVGEGT. CDR3 region: CASSYRDRATGTQYF. Here the CDR3 DNA reads TGTGCCAGCAGTTACCGGGACAGGGCGACGGGGACCCAGTACTTC.

The sample holds many counts of this clonotype. This chain uses TRBV19 with TRBJ2-5; D is perhaps TRBD1 (6 bases). The V end lost 7 bases, the J end lost 4 bases, and 13 bases lay between the germline ends. The CDR3 loop spans 13 amino acids. Germline values: CDR1 LNHDA, CDR2 SQIVND (reference sequence). The CDR3 DNA reads TGTGCCAGTACTCCGACAGGAATAGAGACCCAGTACTTC. It translates to CASTPTGIETQYF.

This clonotype was picked up many times. The chain recombines TRBV30 with TRBJ1-2, with D possibly TRBD1 on 5 matching bases. Germline CDR1 reads GTSNPN; CDR2 reads SVGIG (reference sequence). V was pared by 5 bases and J by 5 bases, with 12 bases between. The CDR3 contains 12 residues. The CDR3 bases are TGTGCCTGGGGGGACGGCCCTTATGGCTACACCTTC. Encoded protein: CAWGDGPYGYTF.

V is TRBV20-1 and J is TRBJ2-5; D call uncertain. Trimming removed 0 bases at V and 0 bases at J, with 17 bases between. The CDR3 sequence is 17 residues long. Germline V gives CDR1 DFQATT, CDR2 SNEGSKA (reference sequence). In nucleotides, the CDR3 is TGCAGTGCTAGAGATGAGGAAGACGGATGGTACCAAGAGACCCAGTACTTC. The encoded protein is CSARDEEDGWYQETQYF.